This TCR beta chain was retrieved from a study of tumor-infiltrating lymphocytes in primary liver carcinoma. Trimming shortened V by 3 bases and J by 1 base, and 21 bases separated the two germline ends. The length of the CDR3 is 18 residues. Per germline, CDR1 MNHNS and CDR2 SASEGT. Unsorted bulk tissue (roughly 17-32 mg) underwent RNA and DNA co-extraction. Starting material of about 0.45 ug total RNA yielded TCR beta cDNA via a constant-region primer. A slightly modified ARM-PCR protocol with three nested multiplex PCR rounds produced these TCR beta libraries. Researchers ran the first two PCR rounds for roughly 11 cycles each with TRBV1-TRBV30 forward primers and a C-beta reverse primer. TCRdb ran MiXCR on the multiplex PCR reads and lists one entry per CDR3 protein. Counted here are approximately 92,000 distinct CDR3 sequences, approximately 68% occurring once; the ten biggest clones make up 9.5%.

V and J are TRBV6-1 and TRBJ2-5; weak D call: TRBD2 (6 bases). This TCR was sampled from a woman aged 55-75 years with primary liver carcinoma and hepatitis B virus infection. The sequenced material came from liver tumor tissue from sampling region 5. The subset is: tumor region T5, tumor centre. Written as DNA, the CDR3 is TGTGCCAGCAGTGATTTTTGGAGGGCTGGTTTGGTCCAAGAGACCCAGTACTTC. It specifies CASSDFWRAGLVQETQYF.